This TCR beta chain was captured by sequencing in a study of T cell changes during pregnancy in multiple sclerosis. TCRdb's table, derived via immunoSEQ multiplex PCR, lists solely in-frame clones and lacks some. The table has roughly 40,000 clones, 85% to 95% seen once; the top ten hold about 0.4%. From germline, CDR1 is WSHSY and CDR2 SAAADI. V was trimmed by 7 bases and J by 2 bases, leaving 14 bases between them. The CDR3 is 14 amino acids. This rearrangement joins TRBV10-2 to TRBJ1-1; tentatively, D is TRBD1 (6 bases). This TCR came from a female donor with multiple sclerosis, enrolled in a pregnancy study. Sample: CD4+ T cells from peripheral blood mononuclear cells, taken in the second trimester of pregnancy. The CDR3 is CASIRDTANTEAFF. The CDR3 region has the DNA TGCGCCAGCATAAGGGACACTGCAAACACTGAAGCTTTCTTT.